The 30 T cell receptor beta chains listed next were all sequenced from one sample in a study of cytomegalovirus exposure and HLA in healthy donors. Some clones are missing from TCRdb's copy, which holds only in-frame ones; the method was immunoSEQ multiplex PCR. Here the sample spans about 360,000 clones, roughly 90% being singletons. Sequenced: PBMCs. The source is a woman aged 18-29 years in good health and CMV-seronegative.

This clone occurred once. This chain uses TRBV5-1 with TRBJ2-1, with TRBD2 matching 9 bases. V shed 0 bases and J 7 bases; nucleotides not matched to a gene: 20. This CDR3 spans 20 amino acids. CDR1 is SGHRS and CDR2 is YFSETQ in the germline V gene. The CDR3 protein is CASSLGPGSGRGQKKNEQFF. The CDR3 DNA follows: TGCGCCAGCAGCTTGGGGCCGGGTAGCGGGAGAGGTCAAAAGAAAAATGAGCAGTTCTTC.

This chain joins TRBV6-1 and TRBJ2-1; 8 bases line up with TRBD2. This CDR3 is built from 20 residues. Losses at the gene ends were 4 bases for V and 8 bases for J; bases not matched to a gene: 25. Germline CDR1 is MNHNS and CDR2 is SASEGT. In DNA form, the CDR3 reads TGTGCCAGCAGTGCCCCCCGCGGGGGACTTTCGGGACTAGGTTTCGATGAGCAGTTCTTC. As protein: CASSAPRGGLSGLGFDEQFF.

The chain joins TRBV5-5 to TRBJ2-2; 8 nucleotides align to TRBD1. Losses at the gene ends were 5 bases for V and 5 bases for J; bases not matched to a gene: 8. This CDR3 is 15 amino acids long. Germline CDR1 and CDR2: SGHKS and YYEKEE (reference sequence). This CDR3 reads CASRIRDRSTGELFF. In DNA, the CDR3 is TGTGCCAGCAGAATCCGGGACAGGTCGACCGGGGAGCTGTTTTTT.

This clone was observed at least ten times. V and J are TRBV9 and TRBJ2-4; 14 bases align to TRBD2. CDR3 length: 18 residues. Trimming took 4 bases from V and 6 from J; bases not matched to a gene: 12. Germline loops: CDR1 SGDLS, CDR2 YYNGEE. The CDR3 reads CASSSGGTSGSYRNIQYF. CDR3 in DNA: TGTGCCAGCAGCTCAGGTGGGACTAGCGGGAGTTATAGAAACATTCAGTACTTC.

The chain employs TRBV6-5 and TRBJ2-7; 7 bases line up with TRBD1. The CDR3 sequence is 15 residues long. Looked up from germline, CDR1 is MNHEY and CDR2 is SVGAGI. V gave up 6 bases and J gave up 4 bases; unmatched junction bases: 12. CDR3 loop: CASSTAGGPPYEQYF. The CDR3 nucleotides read TGTGCCAGCAGCACCGCAGGGGGACCCCCTTACGAGCAGTACTTC.

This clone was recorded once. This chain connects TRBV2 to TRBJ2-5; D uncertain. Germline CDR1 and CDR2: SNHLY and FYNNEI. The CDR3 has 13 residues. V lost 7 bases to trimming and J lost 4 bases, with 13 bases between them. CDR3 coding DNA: TGTGCCAGCATACCTTTAGCTCGAGAGACCCAGTACTTC. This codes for CASIPLARETQYF.

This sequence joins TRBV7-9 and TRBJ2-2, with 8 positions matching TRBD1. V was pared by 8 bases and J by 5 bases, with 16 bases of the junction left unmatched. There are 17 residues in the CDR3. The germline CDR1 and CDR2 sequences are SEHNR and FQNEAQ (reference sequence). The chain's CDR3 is CASPRVPGQGRTGELFF. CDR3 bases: TGTGCCAGCCCCCGCGTCCCCGGACAGGGTCGGACCGGGGAGCTGTTTTTT.

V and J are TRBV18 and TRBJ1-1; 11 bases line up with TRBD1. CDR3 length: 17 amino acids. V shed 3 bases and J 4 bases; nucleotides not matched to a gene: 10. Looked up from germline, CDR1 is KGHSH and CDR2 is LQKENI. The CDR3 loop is CASSPPGQGGGSTEAFF. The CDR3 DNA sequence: TGTGCCAGCTCACCTCCGGGACAGGGGGGAGGGAGCACTGAAGCTTTCTTT. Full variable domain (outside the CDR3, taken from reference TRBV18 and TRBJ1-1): NAGVMQNPRHLVRRRGQEARLRCSPMKGHSHVYWYRQLPEEGLKFMVYLQKENIIDESGMPKERFSAEFPKEGPSILRIQQVVRGDSAAYFCASSPPGQGGGSTEAFFGQGTRLTVV.

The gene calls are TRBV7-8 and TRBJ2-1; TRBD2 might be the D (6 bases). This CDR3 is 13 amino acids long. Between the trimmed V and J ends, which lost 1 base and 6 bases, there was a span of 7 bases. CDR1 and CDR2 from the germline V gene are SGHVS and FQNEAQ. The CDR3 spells CASSLGGVNEQFF. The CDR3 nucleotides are TGTGCCAGCAGCTTAGGGGGGGTCAATGAGCAGTTCTTC.

The CDR3 DNA is TGTGCCAGCAGCGGGCAGAGCAATGAGCAGTTCTTC. As protein: CASSGQSNEQFF. This chain links TRBV7-9 with TRBJ2-1; no clear D. The CDR3 contains 12 residues. V shed 5 bases and J shed 6 bases, with 8 bases lying between them. Germline V gene data show CDR1 as SEHNR and CDR2 as FQNEAQ (reference sequence).

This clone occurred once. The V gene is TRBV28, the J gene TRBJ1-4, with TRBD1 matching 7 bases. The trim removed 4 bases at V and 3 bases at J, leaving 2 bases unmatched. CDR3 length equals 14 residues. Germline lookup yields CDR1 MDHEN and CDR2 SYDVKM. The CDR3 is CASSSTGSNEKLFF. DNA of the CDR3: TGTGCCAGCAGTTCGACAGGGTCTAATGAAAAACTGTTTTTT.

This CDR3 is CASSYSKLAGGDEQFF. The CDR3, as DNA: TGTGCCAGCAGTTACTCGAAACTAGCGGGAGGGGATGAGCAGTTCTTC. This chain uses TRBV6-5 with TRBJ2-1; 13 bases map to TRBD2. V was clipped by 0 bases and J by 8 bases; unmatched bases: 4. This CDR3 has 16 amino acids. CDR1 is MNHEY and CDR2 is SVGAGI in the germline V gene.

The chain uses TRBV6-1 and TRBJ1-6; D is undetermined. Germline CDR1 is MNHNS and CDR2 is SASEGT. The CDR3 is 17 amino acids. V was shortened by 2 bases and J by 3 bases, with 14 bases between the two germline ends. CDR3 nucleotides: TGTGCCAGCAGTGAAACGGGGTCCCCCCTCTATAATTCACCCCTCCACTTT. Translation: CASSETGSPLYNSPLHF.

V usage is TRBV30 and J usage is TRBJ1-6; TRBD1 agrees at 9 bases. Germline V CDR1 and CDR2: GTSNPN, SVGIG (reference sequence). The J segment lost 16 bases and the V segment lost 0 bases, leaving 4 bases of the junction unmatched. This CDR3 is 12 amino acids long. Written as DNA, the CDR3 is TGTGCCTGGAGTGTCCCCGGGACAGGGCTCCACTTT. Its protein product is CAWSVPGTGLHF.

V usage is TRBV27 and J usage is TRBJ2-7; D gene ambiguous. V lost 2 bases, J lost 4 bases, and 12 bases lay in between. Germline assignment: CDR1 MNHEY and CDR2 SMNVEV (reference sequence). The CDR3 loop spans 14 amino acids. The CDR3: CASSLGALRYEQYF. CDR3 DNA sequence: TGTGCCAGCAGTTTAGGAGCGTTAAGGTACGAGCAGTACTTC.

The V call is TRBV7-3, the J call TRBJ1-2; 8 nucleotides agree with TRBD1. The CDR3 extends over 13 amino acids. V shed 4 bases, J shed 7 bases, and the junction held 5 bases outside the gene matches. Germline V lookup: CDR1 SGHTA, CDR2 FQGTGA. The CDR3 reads CASSSADRVGYTF. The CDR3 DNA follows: TGTGCCAGCAGCTCGGCGGACAGGGTTGGCTACACCTTC. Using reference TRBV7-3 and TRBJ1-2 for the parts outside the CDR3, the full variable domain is GAGVSQTPSNKVTEKGKYVELRCDPISGHTALYWYRQSLGQGPEFLIYFQGTGAADDSGLPNDRFFAVRPEGSVSTLKIQRTERGDSAVYLCASSSADRVGYTFGSGTRLTVV.

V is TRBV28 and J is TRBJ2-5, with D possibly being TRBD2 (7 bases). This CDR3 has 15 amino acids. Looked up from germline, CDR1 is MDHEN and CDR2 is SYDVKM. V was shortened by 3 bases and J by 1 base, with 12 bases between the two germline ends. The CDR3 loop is CASSFRRGPQETQYF. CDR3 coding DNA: TGTGCCAGCAGTTTTCGGCGGGGGCCCCAAGAGACCCAGTACTTC. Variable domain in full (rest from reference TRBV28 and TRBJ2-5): DVKVTQSSRYLVKRTGEKVFLECVQDMDHENMFWYRQDPGLGLRLIYFSYDVKMKEKGDIPEGYSVSREKKERFSLILESASTNQTSMYLCASSFRRGPQETQYFGPGTRLLVL.

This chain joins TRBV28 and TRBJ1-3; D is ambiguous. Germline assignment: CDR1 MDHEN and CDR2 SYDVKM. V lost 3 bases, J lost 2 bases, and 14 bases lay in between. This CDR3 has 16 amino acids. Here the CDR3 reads CASSFIGRTAGNTIYF. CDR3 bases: TGTGCCAGCAGTTTTATTGGCCGGACTGCTGGAAACACCATATATTTT.

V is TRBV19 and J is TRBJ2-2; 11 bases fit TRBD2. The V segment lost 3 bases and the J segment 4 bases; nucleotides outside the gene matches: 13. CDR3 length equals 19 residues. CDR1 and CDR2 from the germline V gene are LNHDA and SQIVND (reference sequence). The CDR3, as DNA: TGTGCCAGTAGTATTTACGGGACTAGCGGTTCGCGGGGCACCGGGGAGCTGTTTTTT. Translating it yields CASSIYGTSGSRGTGELFF.

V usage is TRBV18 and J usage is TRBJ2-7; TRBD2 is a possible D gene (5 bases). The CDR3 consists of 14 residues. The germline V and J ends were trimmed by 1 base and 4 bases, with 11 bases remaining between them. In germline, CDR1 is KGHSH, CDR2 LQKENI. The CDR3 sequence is CASSPQGVSYEQYF. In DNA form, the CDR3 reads TGTGCCAGCTCACCACAGGGAGTTTCGTACGAGCAGTACTTC.

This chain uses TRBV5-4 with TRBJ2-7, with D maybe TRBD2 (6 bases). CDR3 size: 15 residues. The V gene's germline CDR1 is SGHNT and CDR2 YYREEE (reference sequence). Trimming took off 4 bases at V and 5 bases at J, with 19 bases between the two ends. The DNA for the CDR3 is TGTGCCAGCAGCCAGTCTTATGGCGGGACGGACGAGCAGTACTTC. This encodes CASSQSYGGTDEQYF.

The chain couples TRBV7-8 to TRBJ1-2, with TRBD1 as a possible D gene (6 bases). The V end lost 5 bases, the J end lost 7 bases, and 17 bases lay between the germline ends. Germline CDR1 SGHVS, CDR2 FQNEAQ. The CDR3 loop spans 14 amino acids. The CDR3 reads CASSAEGVSGGYTF. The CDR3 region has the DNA TGTGCCAGCAGCGCTGAGGGGGTATCCGGTGGCTACACCTTC.

CDR3: CATSIHRGPGEKLFF. The DNA of the CDR3 is TGTGCCACCAGCATACACAGGGGGCCGGGTGAAAAACTGTTTTTT. V is TRBV15 and J is TRBJ1-4; 9 nucleotides agree with TRBD1. This CDR3 has 15 residues. V lost 4 bases and J lost 7; bases outside the gene matches: 7. Germline V gene data show CDR1 as LNHNV and CDR2 as YYDKDF (reference sequence).

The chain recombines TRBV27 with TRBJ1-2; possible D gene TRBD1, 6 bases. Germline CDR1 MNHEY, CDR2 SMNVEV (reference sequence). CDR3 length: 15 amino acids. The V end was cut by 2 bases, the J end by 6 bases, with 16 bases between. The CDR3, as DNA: TGTGCCAGCAGTTTAACACGGCGGCAGGGGCATGGCTACACCTTC. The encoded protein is CASSLTRRQGHGYTF.

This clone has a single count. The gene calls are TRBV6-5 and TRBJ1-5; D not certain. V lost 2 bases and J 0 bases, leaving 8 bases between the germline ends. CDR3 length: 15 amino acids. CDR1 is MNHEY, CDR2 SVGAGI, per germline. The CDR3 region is CASSYVRNSNQPQHF. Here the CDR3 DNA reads TGTGCCAGCAGTTACGTCAGGAATAGCAATCAGCCCCAGCATTTT.

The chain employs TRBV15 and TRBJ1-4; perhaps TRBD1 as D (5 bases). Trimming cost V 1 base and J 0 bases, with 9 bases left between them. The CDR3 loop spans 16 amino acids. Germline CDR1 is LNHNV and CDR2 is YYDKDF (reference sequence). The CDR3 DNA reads TGTGCCACCAGCAGAGCCCGGGGGGCAACTAATGAAAAACTGTTTTTT. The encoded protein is CATSRARGATNEKLFF.

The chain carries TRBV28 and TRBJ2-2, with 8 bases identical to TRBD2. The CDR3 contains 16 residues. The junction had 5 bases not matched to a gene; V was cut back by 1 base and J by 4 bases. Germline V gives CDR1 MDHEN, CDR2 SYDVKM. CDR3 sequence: CASSLLAGRPTGELFF. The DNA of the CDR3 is TGTGCCAGCAGTTTATTAGCGGGGCGCCCCACCGGGGAGCTGTTTTTT.

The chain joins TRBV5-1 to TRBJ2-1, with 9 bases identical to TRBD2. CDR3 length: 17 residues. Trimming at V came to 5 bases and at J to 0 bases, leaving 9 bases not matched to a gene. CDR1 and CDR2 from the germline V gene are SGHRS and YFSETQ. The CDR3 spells CASSLEAGGSSYNEQFF. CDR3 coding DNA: TGCGCCAGCAGTCTTGAAGCGGGGGGAAGCTCCTACAATGAGCAGTTCTTC.

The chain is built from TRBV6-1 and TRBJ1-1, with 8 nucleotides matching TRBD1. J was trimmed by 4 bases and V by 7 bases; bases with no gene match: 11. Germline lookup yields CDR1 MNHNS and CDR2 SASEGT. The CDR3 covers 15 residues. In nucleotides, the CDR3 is TGTGCCAGCAAATTAGAGCAGGGGGCTAGCACTGAAGCTTTCTTT. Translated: CASKLEQGASTEAFF.

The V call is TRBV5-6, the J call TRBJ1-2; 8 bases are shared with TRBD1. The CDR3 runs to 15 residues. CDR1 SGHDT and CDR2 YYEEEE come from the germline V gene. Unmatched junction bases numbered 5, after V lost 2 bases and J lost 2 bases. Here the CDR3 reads CASSLTDRVNYGYTF. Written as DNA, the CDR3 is TGTGCCAGCAGCTTAACGGACAGGGTCAACTATGGCTACACCTTC. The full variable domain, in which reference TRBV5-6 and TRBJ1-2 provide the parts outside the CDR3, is DAGVTQSPTHLIKTRGQQVTLRCSPKSGHDTVSWYQQALGQGPQFIFQYYEEEERQRGNFPDRFSGHQFPNYSSELNVNALLLGDSALYLCASSLTDRVNYGYTFGSGTRLTVV.